A single sample gave rise to the 18 T cell receptor beta chains below, sequenced in a study of tumor-infiltrating lymphocytes in primary liver carcinoma. With a constant-region primer, TCR beta cDNA was made from approximately 450 ng of total RNA. Libraries for TCR beta were built through three nested multiplex PCR rounds, which together made up a slightly modified ARM-PCR procedure. Amplification in the first two PCR rounds was performed using TRBV1-TRBV30 forward primers and a C-beta reverse primer for approximately 10 cycles each. TCRdb independently ran MiXCR on the multiplex PCR reads; one entry per CDR3 protein. The data show more than 20,000 distinct CDR3 sequences, about three quarters seen once. The tissue used was unsorted bulk material of roughly 17-32 mg. RNA and DNA were co-extracted from it with the AllPrep DNA/RNA mini kit. Sequenced input: liver tumor tissue from sampling region 1. Subset here: tumor region T1, superior pole. The receptors shown here come from a woman between 25 and 40 years old with primary liver carcinoma and hepatitis B virus infection.

Of note for this clonotype: Germline is not matched at one junction end, which may reflect a read error. The CDR3 DNA sequence: TGTGACTGCAGCCCCGTCGAGGGGAGAGGGAACACTGAGGCTTTCTTT. Residues: CDCSPVEGRGNTEAFF. V is TRBV4-2 and J is TRBJ1-1, with D tentatively TRBD1 (5 bases). Germline CDR1 is LGHNA and CDR2 is YNFKEQ. The CDR3 is 16 residues long.

Note on this clonotype: Lacking the conserved final phenylalanine or tryptophan, this CDR3 likely reflects a read error. This chain links TRBV5-4 with TRBJ2-3; D may be TRBD1 (5 bases). Germline CDR1 reads SGHNT; CDR2 reads YYREEE (reference sequence). The CDR3 contains 17 residues. The CDR3 sequence is CAISVDGHPPPTDTQYL. DNA for the CDR3: TGTGCCATCAGCGTAGATGGACACCCTCCACCCACAGATACGCAGTATTTG.

As to this clonotype: The CDR3 end shows no conserved phenylalanine or tryptophan, and so a read error is likely. The DNA is omitted, as the CDR3 cannot be located on it reliably, and the CDR3 follows TCRdb's listing. The V and J genes are TRBV7-8 and TRBJ2-2; the DNA was not used to check the table's D call, TRBD2. Including both end residues, the CDR3 is 16 amino acids long. Germline CDR1 and CDR2: SGHVS and FQNEAQ. The CDR3: CVNSLGRRENTVEPFY.

Note on this clonotype: The junction differs from germline at one of its ends, possibly a read error. J is TRBJ2-2 and V is TRBV6-1; TRBD1 or TRBD2 may be the D gene (6 bases each). In germline, CDR1 is MNHNS, CDR2 SASEGT. The CDR3 spans 18 residues. CDR3 protein: CASSETLPGGANTGEPFF. CDR3 sequence (DNA): TGTGCCAGCAGTGAAACCCTTCCCGGGGGCGCGAACACCGGGGAGCCGTTTTTT.

V and J are TRBV10-2 and TRBJ2-1; D may be TRBD2 (7 bases). The V end lost 8 bases, the J end lost 4 bases, and 12 bases lay between the germline ends. The CDR3 totals 13 residues. Germline assignment: CDR1 WSHSY and CDR2 SAAADI. CDR3 in DNA: TGCGCCAGCCAGGGGAGGGGGTACAATGAGCAGTTCTTC. It codes for CASQGRGYNEQFF.

The J gene is TRBJ1-1, the V gene TRBV11-2, with 12 bases that match TRBD1. J lost 2 bases, V lost 6 bases, and 19 bases had no gene match. The CDR3 extends over 20 amino acids. Per germline, CDR1 SGHAT and CDR2 FQNNGV. The CDR3 region is CASSTRDRGRKLWSNTEAFF. DNA for the CDR3: TGTGCCAGCAGTACTCGGGACAGGGGGCGCAAGTTGTGGAGTAACACTGAAGCTTTCTTT. Combining the CDR3 with reference TRBV11-2 and TRBJ1-1 gives the whole variable domain EAGVAQSPRYKIIEKRQSVAFWCNPISGHATLYWYQQILGQGPKLLIQFQNNGVVDDSQLPKDRFSAERLKGVDSTLKIQPAKLEDSAVYLCASSTRDRGRKLWSNTEAFFGQGTRLTVV.

About this clonotype: The junction differs from germline at one of its ends, possibly a read error. The chain carries TRBV11-2 and TRBJ1-2; the D is unclear. The CDR3 runs to 14 residues. Germline loops: CDR1 SGHAT, CDR2 FQNNGV. The CDR3 coding sequence is TGTACCAGCAGCTTAAGGGAAGCTAACTATGGCATCACCTTC. Translating gives CTSSLREANYGITF. Full variable domain (remainder filled in from reference TRBV11-2 and TRBJ1-2): EAGVAQSPRYKIIEKRQSVAFWCNPISGHATLYWYQQILGQGPKLLIQFQNNGVVDDSQLPKDRFSAERLKGVDSTLKIQPAKLEDSAVYLCTSSLREANYGITFGSGTRLTVV.

Details on this clonotype: Lacking the conserved final phenylalanine or tryptophan, this CDR3 likely reflects a read error. The V gene is TRBV6-6, the J gene TRBJ2-3, with a weak D call TRBD2 (6 bases). Germline V CDR1 and CDR2: MNHNY, SVGAGI (reference sequence). CDR3 size: 17 residues. CDR3 protein: CTSSSTLARGGQIGQYS. CDR3 bases: TGTACCAGCAGTTCCACCTTAGCCCGGGGAGGCCAGATAGGGCAGTATTCT.

The chain combines TRBV6-6 with TRBJ2-3, with D maybe TRBD1 (5 bases). Looked up from germline, CDR1 is MNHNY and CDR2 is SVGAGI (reference sequence). The CDR3 covers 17 residues. Trimming pared 4 bases from V and 11 bases from J, leaving 28 bases between. The CDR3 protein is CASSSTLDRWGQIWQYF. The CDR3 DNA follows: TGTGCCAGCAGTTCCACCTTAGACCGGTGGGGCCAGATATGGCAGTATTTT.

This chain uses TRBV28 with TRBJ2-1, with TRBD2 matching over 8 bases. CDR3 length: 14 residues. The germline gives CDR1 MDHEN, CDR2 SYDVKM. CDR3 DNA: TGTAGCAGCCGGGGGGGCGGGAGTCTCCATGAGCAGTTCTTC. Its translation is CSSRGGGSLHEQFF.

Of note for this clonotype: Its ends do not fully match the called genes, so a read error is possible. This chain links TRBV6-5 with TRBJ1-1; unclear D gene. Germline V lookup: CDR1 MNHEY, CDR2 SVGAGI. The CDR3 has 15 residues. The chain's CDR3 is CARSYSAAWNTEAFF. The CDR3 DNA follows: TGTGCCAGAAGTTACTCGGCAGCCTGGAACACTGAAGCATTCTTT.

This chain connects TRBV11-2 to TRBJ2-1; a weak D match, TRBD2 (5 bases). Per germline, CDR1 SGHAT and CDR2 FQNNGV. There are 15 residues in the CDR3. V lost 6 bases and J 3 bases, leaving 15 bases between the germline ends. The CDR3 coding sequence is TGTGCCAGCAGTTCACTTTACGGGGTCTACAATGAGCAGTTCTTC. Amino acids: CASSSLYGVYNEQFF.

Concerning this clonotype itself: The final CDR3 position lacks the conserved phenylalanine or tryptophan, pointing to a likely read error. The chain recombines TRBV29-1 with TRBJ2-1; D is tentatively TRBD1 or TRBD2 (5 bases each). V shed 3 bases and J shed 9 bases, with 15 bases lying between them. The CDR3 has 13 amino acids. Per germline, CDR1 SQVTM and CDR2 ANQGSEA. Here the CDR3 DNA reads TGCAGCGTTGACGGAACTAGAGACAGTGAGCAGTTCCTC. Amino acid sequence: CSVDGTRDSEQFL.

This clonotype was counted once. One end of the junction is discordant with germline, which a read error may explain. The chain combines TRBV6-1 with TRBJ2-2; perhaps D is TRBD1 or TRBD2 (6 bases each). The CDR3 is 19 residues long. Germline V lookup: CDR1 MNHNS, CDR2 SASEGT. The CDR3 region has the DNA TGTGTCAGCAGTGAAGCCCTTCCCGGGGGCACCGCGAACACCGGGGAGCTGTTTTTT. This codes for CVSSEALPGGTANTGELFF.

Many counts were recorded for this clonotype. The chain has TRBV11-2 and TRBJ1-3; 7 bases fit TRBD1. This CDR3 has 11 residues. CDR1 and CDR2 (germline): SGHAT, FQNNGV. V dropped 5 bases and J dropped 16; count of bases not matched to a gene: 8. CDR3 DNA: TGTGCCAGCAGCCCGGGGACAGCCCTCTATTTT. Its protein is CASSPGTALYF.

This rearrangement joins TRBV6-5 to TRBJ1-5; no clear D gene. Between the trimmed V and J ends, which lost 7 bases and 12 bases, there was a span of 28 bases. The length of the CDR3 is 16 residues. The germline V gene has CDR1 MNHEY and CDR2 SVGAGI. CDR3 in DNA: TGTGCCAGCACCTGGGTGCGGGGAAACCGATTACAACTCCAGCATTTT. It codes for CASTWVRGNRLQLQHF.

Worth noting for this clonotype: The conserved phenylalanine or tryptophan normally closing the CDR3 is absent here, so this likely arose from a read error. The limits of the CDR3 on the DNA are not certain, so only TCRdb's listed CDR3 is given. J is TRBJ1-1 and V is TRBV5-6; the D segment call TRBD1 is taken from the table without a DNA check. The CDR3 is 13 residues long, ends included. Germline assignment: CDR1 SGHDT and CDR2 YYEEEE. The CDR3 spells CASSSWGRRGTFL.

Points on this clonotype: An end of the junction does not agree with germline; a read error may underlie this. V gene TRBV14 combines with J gene TRBJ2-7; maybe TRBD2 (6 bases). Per germline, CDR1 SGHDN and CDR2 FVKESK. The CDR3 loop spans 15 amino acids. The CDR3, as DNA: TGTGCCAGCAGCCAGGCGGAGGGGACTGACTACAAGCAGTATTTC. Its protein product is CASSQAEGTDYKQYF.